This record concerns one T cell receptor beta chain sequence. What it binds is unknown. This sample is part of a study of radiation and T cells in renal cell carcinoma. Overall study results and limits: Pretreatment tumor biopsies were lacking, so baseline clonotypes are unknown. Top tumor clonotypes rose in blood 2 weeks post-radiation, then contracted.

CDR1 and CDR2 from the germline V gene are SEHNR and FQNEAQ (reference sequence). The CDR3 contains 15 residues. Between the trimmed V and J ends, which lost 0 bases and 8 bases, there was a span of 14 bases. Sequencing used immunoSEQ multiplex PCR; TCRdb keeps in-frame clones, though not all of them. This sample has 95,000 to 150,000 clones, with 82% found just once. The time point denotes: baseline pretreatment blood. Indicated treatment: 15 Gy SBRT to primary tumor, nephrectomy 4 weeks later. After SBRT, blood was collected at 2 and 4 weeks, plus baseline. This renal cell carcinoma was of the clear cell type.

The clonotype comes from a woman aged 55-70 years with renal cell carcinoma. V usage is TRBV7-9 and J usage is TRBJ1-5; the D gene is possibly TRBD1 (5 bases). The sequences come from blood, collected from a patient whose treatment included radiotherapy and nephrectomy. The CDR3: CASSLAGGTGEPQHF. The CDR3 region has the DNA TGTGCCAGCAGCTTAGCCGGGGGGACCGGGGAGCCCCAGCATTTT.